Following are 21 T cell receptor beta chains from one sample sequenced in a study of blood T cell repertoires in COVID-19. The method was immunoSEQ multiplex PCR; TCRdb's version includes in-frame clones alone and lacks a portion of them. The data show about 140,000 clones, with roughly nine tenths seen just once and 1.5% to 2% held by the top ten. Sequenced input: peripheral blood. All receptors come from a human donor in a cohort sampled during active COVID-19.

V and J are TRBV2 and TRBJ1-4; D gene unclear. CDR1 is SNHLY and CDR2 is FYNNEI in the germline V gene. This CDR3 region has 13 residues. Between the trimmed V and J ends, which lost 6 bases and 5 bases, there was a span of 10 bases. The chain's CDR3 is CASRRQLNEKLFF. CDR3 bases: TGTGCCAGCAGGAGGCAACTAAATGAAAAACTGTTTTTT.

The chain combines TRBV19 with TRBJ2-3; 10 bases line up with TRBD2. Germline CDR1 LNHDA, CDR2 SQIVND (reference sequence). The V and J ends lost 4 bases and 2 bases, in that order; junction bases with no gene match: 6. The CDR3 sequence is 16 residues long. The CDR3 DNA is TGTGCCAGTAGTACCGAGCGGGGGGGACCCACAGATACGCAGTATTTT. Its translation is CASSTERGGPTDTQYF.

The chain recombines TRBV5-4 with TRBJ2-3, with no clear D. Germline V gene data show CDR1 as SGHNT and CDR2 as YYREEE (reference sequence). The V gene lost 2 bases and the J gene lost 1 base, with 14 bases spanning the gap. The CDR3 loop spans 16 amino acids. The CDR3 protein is CASSFGSRGRTDTQYF. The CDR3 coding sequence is TGTGCCAGCAGCTTTGGGTCCCGCGGCCGCACAGATACGCAGTATTTT.

CDR3 sequence (DNA): TGTGCCAGCAGCTTAACTGGCAGGGAAGATTCACCCCTCCACTTT. Translated, it gives CASSLTGREDSPLHF. This chain links TRBV7-3 with TRBJ1-6; D perhaps matches TRBD1 (5 bases). The CDR3 covers 15 residues. Germline CDR1 and CDR2: SGHTA and FQGTGA. The V gene lost 0 bases and the J gene lost 8 bases, with 11 bases spanning the gap. Looking up the rest from reference TRBV7-3 and TRBJ1-6 gives the full variable domain: GAGVSQTPSNKVTEKGKYVELRCDPISGHTALYWYRQSLGQGPEFLIYFQGTGAADDSGLPNDRFFAVRPEGSVSTLKIQRTERGDSAVYLCASSLTGREDSPLHFGNGTRLTVT.

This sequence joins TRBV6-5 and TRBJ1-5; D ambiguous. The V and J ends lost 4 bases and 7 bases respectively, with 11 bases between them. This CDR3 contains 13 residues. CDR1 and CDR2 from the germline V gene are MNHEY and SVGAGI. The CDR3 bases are TGTGCCAGCAGTTTAGGAGGGTTCCAGCCCCAGCATTTT. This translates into CASSLGGFQPQHF.

The CDR3 DNA follows: TGCGCCAGCAGCTTACAGAACACTGAAGCTTTCTTT. Translating it yields CASSLQNTEAFF. The chain combines TRBV5-1 with TRBJ1-1; no clear D. Per germline, CDR1 SGHRS and CDR2 YFSETQ. V lost 2 bases and J lost 1, with 3 bases in between. The CDR3 length is 12 residues.

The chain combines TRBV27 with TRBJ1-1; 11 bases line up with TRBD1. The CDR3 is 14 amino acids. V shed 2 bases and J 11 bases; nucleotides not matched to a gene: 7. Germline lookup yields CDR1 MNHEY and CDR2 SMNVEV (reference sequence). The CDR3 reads CASSLVGDRGTAFF. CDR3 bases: TGTGCCAGCAGTTTAGTTGGGGACAGGGGGACGGCTTTCTTT.

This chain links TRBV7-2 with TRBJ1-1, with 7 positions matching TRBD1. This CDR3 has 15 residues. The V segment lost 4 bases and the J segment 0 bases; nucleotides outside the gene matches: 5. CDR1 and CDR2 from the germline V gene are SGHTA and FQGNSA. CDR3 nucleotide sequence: TGTGCCAGCAGCTGGGGGGACAGAATGAACACTGAAGCTTTCTTT. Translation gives CASSWGDRMNTEAFF.

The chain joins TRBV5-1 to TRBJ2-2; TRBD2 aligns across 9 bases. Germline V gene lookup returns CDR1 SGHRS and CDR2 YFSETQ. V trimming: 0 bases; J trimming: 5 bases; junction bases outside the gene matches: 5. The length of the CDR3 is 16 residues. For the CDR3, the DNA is TGCGCCAGCAGCTTGGCTTCTAGCGGGGCGACCGGGGAGCTGTTTTTT. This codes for CASSLASSGATGELFF.

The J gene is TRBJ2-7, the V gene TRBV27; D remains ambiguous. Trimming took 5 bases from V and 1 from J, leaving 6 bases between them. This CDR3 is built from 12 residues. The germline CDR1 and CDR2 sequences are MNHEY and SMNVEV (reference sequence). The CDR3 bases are TGTGCCAGCAGTCCCCGGTCCTACGAGCAGTACTTC. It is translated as CASSPRSYEQYF.

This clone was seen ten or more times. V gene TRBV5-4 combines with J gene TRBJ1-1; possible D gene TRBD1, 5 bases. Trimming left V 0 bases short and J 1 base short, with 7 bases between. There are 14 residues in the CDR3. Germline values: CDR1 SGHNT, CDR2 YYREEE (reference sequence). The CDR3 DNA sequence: TGTGCCAGCAGCTTGGCTAGGGGGAACACTGAAGCTTTCTTT. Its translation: CASSLARGNTEAFF.

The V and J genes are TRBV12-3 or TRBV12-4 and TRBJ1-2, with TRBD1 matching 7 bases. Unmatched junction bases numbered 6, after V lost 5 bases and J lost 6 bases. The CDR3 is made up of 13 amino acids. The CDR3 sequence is CASSPTGIDGYTF. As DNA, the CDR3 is TGTGCCAGCAGTCCGACAGGGATTGATGGCTACACCTTC.

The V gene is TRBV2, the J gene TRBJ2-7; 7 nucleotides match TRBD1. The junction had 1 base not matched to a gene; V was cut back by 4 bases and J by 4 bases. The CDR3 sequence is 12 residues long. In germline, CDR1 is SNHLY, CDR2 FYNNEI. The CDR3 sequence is CASSGQGYEQYF. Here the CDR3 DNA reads TGTGCCAGCAGTGGACAGGGATACGAGCAGTACTTC.

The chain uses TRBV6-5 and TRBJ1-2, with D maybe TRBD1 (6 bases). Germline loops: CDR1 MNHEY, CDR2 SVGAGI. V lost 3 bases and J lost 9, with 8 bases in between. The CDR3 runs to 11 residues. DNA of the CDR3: TGTGCCAGCAGTTATCAGGGGAGCTACACCTTC. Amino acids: CASSYQGSYTF.

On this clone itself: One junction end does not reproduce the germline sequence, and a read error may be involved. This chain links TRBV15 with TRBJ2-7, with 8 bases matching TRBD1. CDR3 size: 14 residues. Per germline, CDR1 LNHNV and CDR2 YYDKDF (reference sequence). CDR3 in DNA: TGTGCCACCAGCCGAGAGGCAGGGGGCTTCGAGCAGTACTTC. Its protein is CATSREAGGFEQYF.

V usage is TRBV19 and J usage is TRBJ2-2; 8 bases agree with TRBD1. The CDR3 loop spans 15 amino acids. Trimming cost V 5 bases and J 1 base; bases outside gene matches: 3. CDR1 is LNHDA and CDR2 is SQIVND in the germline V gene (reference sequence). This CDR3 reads CASSRGTGNTGELFF. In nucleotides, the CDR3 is TGTGCCAGTAGTCGAGGGACAGGGAACACCGGGGAGCTGTTTTTT. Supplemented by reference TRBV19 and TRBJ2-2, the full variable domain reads DGGITQSPKYLFRKEGQNVTLSCEQNLNHDAMYWYRQDPGQGLRLIYYSQIVNDFQKGDIAEGYSVSREKKESFPLTVTSAQKNPTAFYLCASSRGTGNTGELFFGEGSRLTVL.

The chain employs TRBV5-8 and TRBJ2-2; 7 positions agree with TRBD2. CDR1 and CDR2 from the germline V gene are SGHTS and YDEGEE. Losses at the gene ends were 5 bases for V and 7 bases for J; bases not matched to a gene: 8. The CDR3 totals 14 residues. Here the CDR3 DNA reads TGTGCCAGCAGTGTGGGAGGGGCCGGCGGGGAGCTGTTTTTT. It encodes CASSVGGAGGELFF. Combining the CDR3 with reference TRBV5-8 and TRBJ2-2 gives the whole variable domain EAGVTQSPTHLIKTRGQQATLRCSPISGHTSVYWYQQALGLGLQFLLWYDEGEERNRGNFPPRFSGRQFPNYSSELNVNALELEDSALYLCASSVGGAGGELFFGEGSRLTVL.

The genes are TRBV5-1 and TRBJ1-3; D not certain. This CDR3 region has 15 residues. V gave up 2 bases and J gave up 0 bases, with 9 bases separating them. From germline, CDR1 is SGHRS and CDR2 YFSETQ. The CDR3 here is CASSFTESSGNTIYF. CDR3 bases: TGCGCCAGCAGCTTCACAGAATCCTCTGGAAACACCATATATTTT.

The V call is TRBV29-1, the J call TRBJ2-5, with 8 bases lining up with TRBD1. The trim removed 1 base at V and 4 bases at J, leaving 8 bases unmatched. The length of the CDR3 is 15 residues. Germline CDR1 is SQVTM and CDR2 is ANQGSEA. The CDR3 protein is CSVEGTGRSGETQYF. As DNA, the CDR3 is TGCAGCGTTGAAGGGACAGGGAGGTCCGGAGAGACCCAGTACTTC.

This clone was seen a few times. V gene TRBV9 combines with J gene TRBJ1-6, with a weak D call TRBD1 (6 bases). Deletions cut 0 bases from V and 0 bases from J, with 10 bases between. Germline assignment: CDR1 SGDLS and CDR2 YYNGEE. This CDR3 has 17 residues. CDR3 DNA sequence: TGTGCCAGCAGCGTAGCAGGACAGAGCTCCTATAATTCACCCCTCCACTTT. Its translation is CASSVAGQSSYNSPLHF.

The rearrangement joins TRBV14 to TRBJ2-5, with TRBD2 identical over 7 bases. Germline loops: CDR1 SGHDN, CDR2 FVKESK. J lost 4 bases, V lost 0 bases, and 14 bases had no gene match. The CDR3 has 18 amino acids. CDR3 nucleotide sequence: TGTGCCAGCAGCCAAGAACGGTGGAGCGGGGTAGAGGGAGAGACCCAGTACTTC. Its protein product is CASSQERWSGVEGETQYF.